One and the same sample provided the 18 T cell receptor beta chains below, sequenced in a study of T cell responses to AZD1222 COVID-19 vaccine. Using immunoSEQ multiplex PCR, the repertoire was profiled, and TCRdb retains in-frame clones only, with some absent. Of 150,000 or so clones in the sample, approximately 90% are singletons; the top ten hold 4.3%. This sample comprised peripheral blood, obtained 28 days after the second dose of the MenACWY control vaccine. Receptor source: an adult who received the MenACWY meningococcal vaccine as a control.

The rearrangement uses TRBV9 and TRBJ2-1; possibly TRBD2 for D (6 bases). Germline V gene sequence: CDR1 SGDLS, CDR2 YYNGEE. Trimming cost V 7 bases and J 0 bases, with 17 bases left between them. The CDR3 extends over 16 amino acids. In DNA, the CDR3 is TGTGCCAGCGGGGACGGGACTCCCAGCTCCTACAATGAGCAGTTCTTC. Its translation is CASGDGTPSSYNEQFF.

In its sample, this clone was seen once. The rearrangement joins TRBV5-1 to TRBJ2-4; D is possibly TRBD1 (6 bases). The CDR3 spans 16 residues. CDR1 and CDR2 (germline): SGHRS, YFSETQ. V was trimmed by 3 bases and J by 0 bases, leaving 13 bases between them. In DNA form, the CDR3 reads TGCGCCAGCAGCTCCGGGACACCTCTAGCCAAAAACATTCAGTACTTC. It translates to CASSSGTPLAKNIQYF.

This chain links TRBV19 with TRBJ2-2, with 11 nucleotides matching TRBD1. The CDR3 runs to 16 residues. In germline, CDR1 is LNHDA, CDR2 SQIVND (reference sequence). Trimming took 5 bases from V and 6 from J; bases not matched to a gene: 8. Here the CDR3 DNA reads TGTGCCAGTAGTCCTTGGACAGGGGGCGCCGCCGGGGAGCTGTTTTTT. This translates into CASSPWTGGAAGELFF. The entire variable domain, with the rest obtained from reference TRBV19 and TRBJ2-2, is as follows: DGGITQSPKYLFRKEGQNVTLSCEQNLNHDAMYWYRQDPGQGLRLIYYSQIVNDFQKGDIAEGYSVSREKKESFPLTVTSAQKNPTAFYLCASSPWTGGAAGELFFGEGSRLTVL.

The chain uses TRBV3-1 (or the pseudogene TRBV3-2) and TRBJ2-7; 10 nucleotides align to TRBD1. Germline CDR1 and CDR2: LGHDT and YNNKEL (reference sequence). The CDR3 consists of 16 residues. V was pared by 0 bases and J by 6 bases, with 8 bases of the junction left unmatched. CDR3 residues: CASSQDVGQGTVEQYF. DNA for the CDR3: TGTGCCAGCAGCCAAGATGTGGGACAGGGGACCGTCGAGCAGTACTTC.

The gene calls are TRBV6-5 and TRBJ1-3; D unresolved. This CDR3 has 13 residues. CDR1 is MNHEY, CDR2 SVGAGI, per germline. V shed 2 bases and J shed 4 bases, with 6 bases lying between them. CDR3 sequence reads: CASSYGVGNTIYF. The CDR3 nucleotides read TGTGCCAGCAGTTACGGCGTGGGAAACACCATATATTTT.

The chain carries TRBV18 and TRBJ2-1; D remains ambiguous. This CDR3 comprises 13 residues. V was clipped by 3 bases and J by 5 bases, with 8 bases between them. CDR1 is KGHSH and CDR2 is LQKENI in the germline V gene. CDR3 sequence reads: CASSPGPNNEQFF. DNA for the CDR3: TGTGCCAGCTCACCCGGACCGAACAATGAGCAGTTCTTC.

V usage is TRBV5-1 and J usage is TRBJ1-4; 8 bases fit TRBD1. V lost 2 bases to trimming and J lost 2 bases; unmatched junction nucleotides: 2. The CDR3 spans 15 residues. Germline V lookup: CDR1 SGHRS, CDR2 YFSETQ. The CDR3 protein is CASSLRTGTNEKLFF. The CDR3 DNA is TGCGCCAGCAGCTTACGGACAGGGACTAATGAAAAACTGTTTTTT.

The chain is built from TRBV6-2 or TRBV6-3 and TRBJ1-1, with D hard to call. This CDR3 has 13 residues. Germline-derived CDR1 and CDR2 are MNHEY and SVGEGT. Trimming removed 2 bases at V and 5 bases at J, with 9 bases between. The CDR3 region is CASSYGEGTEAFF. CDR3 bases: TGTGCCAGCAGTTACGGTGAGGGTACTGAAGCTTTCTTT.

The chain joins TRBV4-3 to TRBJ1-2, with D possibly being TRBD1 (6 bases). V dropped 9 bases and J dropped 3 bases, with 14 bases sitting between them. This CDR3 is 13 amino acids long. CDR1 is LGHNA, CDR2 YSLEER, per germline. CDR3 sequence: CASKGGPHYGYTF. The DNA of the CDR3 is TGCGCCAGTAAAGGGGGGCCCCACTATGGCTACACCTTC.

The chain combines TRBV9 with TRBJ1-1; no clear D. CDR1 is SGDLS, CDR2 YYNGEE, per germline. V was pared by 5 bases and J by 2 bases, with 22 bases between. The CDR3 loop spans 17 amino acids. This CDR3 reads CASSPYGPTSKNTEAFF. CDR3 bases: TGTGCCAGCAGTCCATACGGGCCAACCTCCAAAAACACTGAAGCTTTCTTT.

The chain combines TRBV10-3 with TRBJ2-1; 7 bases match TRBD2. The V and J ends lost 4 bases and 5 bases, in that order; junction bases with no gene match: 8. The germline V gene has CDR1 ENHRY and CDR2 SYGVKD. The CDR3 is 15 residues long. For the CDR3, the DNA is TGTGCCATCAGTGGAGGGCTAGCGGAAAACAATGAGCAGTTCTTC. Translation gives CAISGGLAENNEQFF.

The rearrangement links TRBV19 to TRBJ1-4, with no clear D. There are 15 residues in the CDR3. V gave up 3 bases and J gave up 8 bases, with 16 bases separating them. Germline CDR1 LNHDA, CDR2 SQIVND (reference sequence). CDR3: CASSILGQKLEKLFF. The CDR3 DNA is TGTGCCAGTAGTATCCTCGGGCAGAAATTGGAAAAACTGTTTTTT.

In this sample, this clone turned up once. This sequence joins TRBV28 and TRBJ1-2, with TRBD1 identical over 8 bases. Germline CDR1 and CDR2: MDHEN and SYDVKM. With 4 bases clipped from V and 8 bases from J, the junction kept 15 bases outside the gene matches. The CDR3 loop spans 16 amino acids. The CDR3 protein is CASSSGQGPSSLGYTF. The CDR3 DNA sequence: TGTGCCAGCAGTTCCGGACAGGGTCCCTCTTCTCTCGGCTACACCTTC.

The V and J genes are TRBV7-9 and TRBJ2-2; 8 bases align to TRBD1. The CDR3 loop spans 16 amino acids. Trimming cost V 5 bases and J 4 bases; bases outside gene matches: 9. Germline V gives CDR1 SEHNR, CDR2 FQNEAQ (reference sequence). CDR3 bases: TGTGCCAGCAGCCGATTTAGGACAGGGACCACCGGGGAGCTGTTTTTT. Amino acids: CASSRFRTGTTGELFF.

The genes are TRBV9 and TRBJ2-3, with TRBD2 matching over 9 bases. V trimming: 0 bases; J trimming: 4 bases; junction bases outside the gene matches: 6. This CDR3 has 16 amino acids. In germline, CDR1 is SGDLS, CDR2 YYNGEE. CDR3 amino acids: CASSVGLAEIADTQYF. The DNA for the CDR3 is TGTGCCAGCAGCGTAGGACTAGCGGAAATCGCAGATACGCAGTATTTT.

The chain links TRBV6-2 or TRBV6-3 to TRBJ1-5; no firm D call. Between the trimmed V and J ends, which lost 0 bases and 3 bases, there was a span of 6 bases. This CDR3 contains 14 residues. Germline assignment: CDR1 MNHEY and CDR2 SVGEGT. The CDR3: CASSYSTTNQPQHF. CDR3 sequence (DNA): TGTGCCAGCAGTTACTCCACCACCAATCAGCCCCAGCATTTT.

This chain uses TRBV21-1 with TRBJ2-2; the D call TRBD1 from the table was never checked on the DNA. TRBV21-1 is a pseudogene locus. The CDR3 has 16 residues. This chain's CDR3 is CASGARDREYNRELFF. CDR3 nucleotides: TGTGCCAGCGGTGCCCGGGACAGGGAATATAACCGGGAGCTGTTTTTT.

J is TRBJ1-5 and V is TRBV9; D is unclear. Trimming removed 0 bases at V and 6 bases at J, with 7 bases between. This CDR3 region has 13 residues. CDR1 SGDLS and CDR2 YYNGEE come from the germline V gene. The CDR3 loop is CASSVGWSQPQHF. Here the CDR3 DNA reads TGTGCCAGCAGCGTAGGCTGGTCTCAGCCCCAGCATTTT.